A single sample gave rise to the 22 T cell receptor beta chains below, sequenced in a study of T-cell memory formation after mild COVID-19. TCRdb recomputed calls from the 5' RACE reads with MiXCR, one row per CDR3 protein. There are about 400,000 distinct CDR3 sequences in the sample; 15% to 20% occur only once, and roughly 21% lies in the top ten. The sequenced sample consisted of PBMCs or a T cell subset sorted from them (not recorded which). The receptors were gathered from a young man who had mild COVID-19 (a few samples of this study predate the infection). Cell type and time point are not known.

The chain is built from TRBV5-6 and TRBJ2-3; 8 bases align to TRBD2. With V trimmed by 4 bases and J by 4 bases, 5 bases remained unmatched. There are 14 residues in the CDR3. Germline V gene sequence: CDR1 SGHDT, CDR2 YYEEEE. CDR3 protein: CASSRNSGADTQYF. The CDR3 DNA follows: TGTGCCAGCAGCCGGAATAGCGGGGCAGATACGCAGTATTTT.

The chain carries TRBV19 and TRBJ2-1; either TRBD1 or TRBD2 may supply D (6 bases each). The ends were cut back, 6 bases at V and 0 bases at J, with 12 bases in the middle. The germline V gene has CDR1 LNHDA and CDR2 SQIVND (reference sequence). CDR3 length equals 15 residues. CDR3 amino acids: CASRRWGASYNEQFF. The CDR3 nucleotides are TGTGCCAGTAGACGGTGGGGGGCCTCCTACAATGAGCAGTTCTTC.

The V gene is TRBV10-2, the J gene TRBJ2-3; 9 nucleotides match TRBD1. Germline trimming cut 11 bases from V and 2 bases from J; bases unmatched to any gene: 5. CDR3 length: 13 residues. Per the germline V gene, CDR1 is WSHSY and CDR2 is SAAADI. CDR3 amino acids: CACRDRDTDTQYF. For the CDR3, the DNA is TGCGCCTGCCGGGACAGGGACACAGATACGCAGTATTTT.

The sample holds a few counts of this clonotype. In nucleotides, the CDR3 is TGTGCCAGCAGCCCGCCTCGGTTGGGGGCACGAGAGACCCAGTACTTC. Protein product: CASSPPRLGARETQYF. The chain couples TRBV7-2 to TRBJ2-5; a possible D gene is TRBD1 (6 bases). This CDR3 is 16 amino acids long. Germline CDR1 SGHTA, CDR2 FQGNSA. V was trimmed by 5 bases and J by 4 bases, leaving 20 bases between them.

The sample holds a few counts of this clonotype. The chain is built from TRBV29-1 and TRBJ2-7; D gene uncertain. Germline CDR1 and CDR2: SQVTM and ANQGSEA. Trimming left V 5 bases short and J 7 bases short, with 12 bases between. The CDR3 loop spans 11 amino acids. Here the CDR3 DNA reads TGCAGCGTTTCGAATGTGGGGGAGCAGTACGTC. This encodes CSVSNVGEQYV.

This clonotype was observed a few times. The V gene is TRBV10-2, the J gene TRBJ2-1, with no clear D. Germline loops: CDR1 WSHSY, CDR2 SAAADI. V shed 4 bases and J shed 0 bases, with 13 bases lying between them. This CDR3 has 16 amino acids. The CDR3 DNA follows: TGCGCCAGCAGTGCGACGGACCCGTCCTCCTACAATGAGCAGTTCTTC. It codes for CASSATDPSSYNEQFF.

This clonotype was observed a few times. The chain has TRBV18 and TRBJ2-7; 9 bases align to TRBD1. After removal of 3 bases from V and 1 base from J, the junction contained 4 bases not matched to a gene. CDR1 KGHSH and CDR2 LQKENI come from the germline V gene. This CDR3 contains 15 residues. The DNA for the CDR3 is TGTGCCAGCTCACCTAGACAGGGGGAATCCTACGAGCAGTACGTC. Its protein is CASSPRQGESYEQYV.

This clonotype has more than one count but fewer than ten. This chain joins TRBV3-1 and TRBJ1-2; a weak D match, TRBD1 (5 bases). The CDR3 consists of 14 residues. Per the germline V gene, CDR1 is LGHDT and CDR2 is YNNKEL (reference sequence). V dropped 0 bases and J dropped 7 bases, with 12 bases sitting between them. The DNA for the CDR3 is TGTGCCAGCAGCCAAGAGGGGACGCGAGGTGGCTACACCTTC. Amino acids: CASSQEGTRGGYTF. Looking up the rest from reference TRBV3-1 and TRBJ1-2 gives the full variable domain: DTAVSQTPKYLVTQMGNDKSIKCEQNLGHDTMYWYKQDSKKFLKIMFSYNNKELIINETVPNRFSPKSPDKAHLNLHINSLELGDSAVYFCASSQEGTRGGYTFGSGTRLTVV.

This sequence joins TRBV30 and TRBJ1-1, with D possibly TRBD1 on 6 matching bases. Trimming left V 2 bases short and J 6 bases short, with 13 bases between. The CDR3 has 13 residues. Per germline, CDR1 GTSNPN and CDR2 SVGIG (reference sequence). In nucleotides, the CDR3 is TGTGCCTGGAGTCAGGGGCGAGGCGCTGAAGCTTTCTTT. Amino acid sequence: CAWSQGRGAEAFF.

The chain carries TRBV5-1 and TRBJ2-1, with 8 bases identical to TRBD2. Looked up from germline, CDR1 is SGHRS and CDR2 is YFSETQ. The CDR3 length is 15 residues. Trimming took 3 bases from V and 7 from J; bases not matched to a gene: 9. CDR3 DNA: TGCGCCAGCAGCTCGACCGGGACTAGTCTAAATGAGCAGTTCTTC. This gives the protein CASSSTGTSLNEQFF.

This clonotype was seen only a few times. This chain links TRBV6-6 with TRBJ1-5; D may be TRBD1 (5 bases). The V and J ends lost 4 bases and 7 bases respectively, with 8 bases between them. The CDR3 runs 12 residues. CDR1 and CDR2 from the germline V gene are MNHNY and SVGAGI (reference sequence). The CDR3 DNA sequence: TGTGCCAGCAGTTGGCGGGGGCAGCCCCAGCATTTT. It encodes CASSWRGQPQHF.

A few counts support this clonotype. The V gene is TRBV25-1, the J gene TRBJ2-5; possibly TRBD2 for D (5 bases). CDR3 length: 14 amino acids. The germline CDR1 and CDR2 sequences are MGHDK and SYGVNS. V lost 4 bases and J 2 bases, leaving 11 bases between the germline ends. The CDR3 nucleotides are TGTGCCAGCAGTGGACTTGAGCGGCAAGAGACCCAGTACTTC. This gives the protein CASSGLERQETQYF. Variable domain in full (rest from reference TRBV25-1 and TRBJ2-5): EADIYQTPRYLVIGTGKKITLECSQTMGHDKMYWYQQDPGMELHLIHYSYGVNSTEKGDLSSESTVSRIRTEHFPLTLESARPSHTSQYLCASSGLERQETQYFGPGTRLLVL.

This chain uses TRBV7-9 with TRBJ1-1, with a weak D call TRBD1 (6 bases). Germline V gene sequence: CDR1 SEHNR, CDR2 FQNEAQ (reference sequence). The CDR3 is made up of 13 amino acids. V dropped 5 bases and J dropped 9 bases, with 16 bases sitting between them. CDR3 amino acids: CASSPIDRTKAFF. Written as DNA, the CDR3 is TGTGCCAGCAGCCCGATCGACAGGACCAAAGCTTTCTTT.

The chain links TRBV20-1 to TRBJ1-3; no definite D call. Germline CDR1 reads DFQATT; CDR2 reads SNEGSKA (reference sequence). V was clipped by 0 bases and J by 0 bases, with 12 bases between them. There are 16 residues in the CDR3. CDR3 protein: CSARDLRRNSGNTIYF. CDR3 coding DNA: TGCAGTGCTAGAGATCTGCGACGGAACTCTGGAAACACCATATATTTT.

This clonotype has just a few counts. This chain connects TRBV4-1 to TRBJ1-2, with a possible D match to TRBD1 (5 bases). Per germline, CDR1 MGHRA and CDR2 YSYEKL. Trimming pared 0 bases from V and 6 bases from J, leaving 14 bases between. The CDR3 runs to 15 residues. The CDR3 DNA sequence: TGCGCCAGCAGCCAAGACGGGGGACGTATAAATGGCTACACCTTC. It codes for CASSQDGGRINGYTF.

This clonotype was observed at least ten times. The chain couples TRBV7-3 to TRBJ1-5; maybe TRBD1 (6 bases). V lost 4 bases, J lost 5 bases, and 24 bases lay in between. This CDR3 spans 18 amino acids. Germline V gene sequence: CDR1 SGHTA, CDR2 FQGTGA. CDR3 sequence: CASSSPGAVEKEYQPQHF. The CDR3 region has the DNA TGTGCCAGCAGCTCGCCGGGGGCGGTGGAAAAAGAATATCAGCCCCAGCATTTT.

This chain connects TRBV30 to TRBJ2-3, with 9 bases identical to TRBD1. V shed 1 base, J shed 4 bases, and the junction held 6 bases outside the gene matches. CDR1 GTSNPN and CDR2 SVGIG come from the germline V gene (reference sequence). The length of the CDR3 is 15 residues. In nucleotides, the CDR3 is TGTGCCTGGAGTGGCAGGACAGGGGACCCAGATACGCAGTATTTT. It translates to CAWSGRTGDPDTQYF.

The rearrangement joins TRBV11-2 to TRBJ2-3, with D unresolved. This CDR3 contains 12 residues. Germline CDR1 is SGHAT and CDR2 is FQNNGV. Trimming pared 4 bases from V and 8 bases from J, leaving 10 bases between. This chain's CDR3 is CASSSYDVTQYF. CDR3 nucleotide sequence: TGTGCCAGCAGCTCCTATGACGTTACGCAGTATTTT.

This clonotype has ten or more counts. The chain recombines TRBV7-9 with TRBJ2-7; D is uncertain. CDR3 size: 12 residues. The germline gives CDR1 SEHNR, CDR2 FQNEAQ (reference sequence). CDR3 loop: CASSLGSYEQYV. CDR3 DNA sequence: TGTGCCAGCAGTTTAGGGTCCTACGAGCAGTACGTC.

In its sample, this clonotype was seen a few times. The CDR3 DNA reads as TGCAGTGCTAGGCTGACACTTGATAATGAGCAGTTCTTC. Amino acids: CSARLTLDNEQFF. The rearrangement links TRBV20-1 to TRBJ2-1; D gene unclear. The CDR3 covers 13 residues. The germline V gene has CDR1 DFQATT and CDR2 SNEGSKA (reference sequence). Trimming shortened V by 3 bases and J by 7 bases, and 13 bases separated the two germline ends.

This clonotype showed up just a few times. The chain has TRBV4-1 and TRBJ2-7, with TRBD2 identical over 7 bases. Trimming took 1 base from V and 5 from J; bases not matched to a gene: 11. Germline lookup yields CDR1 MGHRA and CDR2 YSYEKL. The CDR3 sequence is 16 residues long. This chain's CDR3 is CASSQGRGNGFDEQYV. The CDR3, as DNA: TGCGCCAGCAGCCAAGGGCGGGGGAACGGTTTCGACGAGCAGTACGTC.

This rearrangement joins TRBV7-6 to TRBJ1-1; D possibly corresponds to TRBD1 (5 bases). Trimming removed 4 bases at V and 3 bases at J, with 21 bases between. There are 17 residues in the CDR3. Germline CDR1 reads SGHVS; CDR2 reads FNYEAQ. CDR3 protein: CASSSAVRASMDTEAFF. The DNA of the CDR3 is TGTGCCAGCAGCTCAGCTGTCAGGGCTTCGATGGACACTGAAGCTTTCTTT.